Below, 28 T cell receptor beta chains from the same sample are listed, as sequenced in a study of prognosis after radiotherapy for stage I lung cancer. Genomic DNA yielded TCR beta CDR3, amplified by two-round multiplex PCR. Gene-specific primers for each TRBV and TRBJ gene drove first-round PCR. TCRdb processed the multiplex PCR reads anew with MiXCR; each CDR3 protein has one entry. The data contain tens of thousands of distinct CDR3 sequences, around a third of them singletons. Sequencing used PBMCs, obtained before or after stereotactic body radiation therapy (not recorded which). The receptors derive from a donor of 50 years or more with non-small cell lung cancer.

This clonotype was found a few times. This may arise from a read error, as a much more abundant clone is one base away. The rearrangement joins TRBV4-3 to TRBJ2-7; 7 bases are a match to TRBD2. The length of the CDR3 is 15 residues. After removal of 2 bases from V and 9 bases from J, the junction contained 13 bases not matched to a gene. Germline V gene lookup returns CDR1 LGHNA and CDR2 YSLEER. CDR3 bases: TGCGCCAGCAGCCAATCCGGGACTACAAGGGTGGGGCAGTACTTC. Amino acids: CASSQSGTTRVGQYF.

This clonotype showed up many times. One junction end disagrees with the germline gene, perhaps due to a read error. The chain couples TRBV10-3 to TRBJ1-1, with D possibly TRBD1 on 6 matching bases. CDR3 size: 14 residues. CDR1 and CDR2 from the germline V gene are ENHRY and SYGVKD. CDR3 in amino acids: CAISERRGNTGAFF. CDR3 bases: TGTGCCATCAGTGAGCGGAGGGGGAACACTGGAGCTTTCTTT.

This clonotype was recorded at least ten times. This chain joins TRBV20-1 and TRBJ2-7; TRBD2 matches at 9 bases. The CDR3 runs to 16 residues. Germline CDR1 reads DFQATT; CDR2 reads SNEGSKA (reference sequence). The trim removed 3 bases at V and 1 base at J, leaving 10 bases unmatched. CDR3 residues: CSARLLAGRTSYEQYF. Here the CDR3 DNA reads TGCAGTGCTAGGCTGCTAGCGGGGAGAACGTCCTACGAGCAGTACTTC.

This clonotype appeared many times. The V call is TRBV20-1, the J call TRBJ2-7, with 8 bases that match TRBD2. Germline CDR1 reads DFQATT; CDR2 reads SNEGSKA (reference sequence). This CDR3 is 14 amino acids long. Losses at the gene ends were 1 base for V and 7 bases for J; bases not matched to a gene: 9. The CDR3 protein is CSARAGTRGGEQYF. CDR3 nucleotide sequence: TGCAGTGCTAGAGCGGGGACTAGGGGGGGGGAGCAGTACTTC.

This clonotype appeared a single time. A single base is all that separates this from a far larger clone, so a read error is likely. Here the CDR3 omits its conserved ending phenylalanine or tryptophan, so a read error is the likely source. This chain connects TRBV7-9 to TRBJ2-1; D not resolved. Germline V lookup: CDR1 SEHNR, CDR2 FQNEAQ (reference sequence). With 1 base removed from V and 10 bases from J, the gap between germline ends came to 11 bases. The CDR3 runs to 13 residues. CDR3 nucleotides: TGTGCCAGCAGCTTAGAGAGTGGCGGCGAGCAGTTCTTA. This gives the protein CASSLESGGEQFL.

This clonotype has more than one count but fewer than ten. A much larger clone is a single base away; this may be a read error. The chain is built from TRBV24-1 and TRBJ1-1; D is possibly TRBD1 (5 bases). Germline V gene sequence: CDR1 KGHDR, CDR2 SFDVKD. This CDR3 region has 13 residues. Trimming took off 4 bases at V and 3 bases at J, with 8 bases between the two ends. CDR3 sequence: CATSERTYTEAFF. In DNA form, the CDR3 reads TGTGCCACCAGTGAAAGGACATACACTGAAGCTTTCTTT.

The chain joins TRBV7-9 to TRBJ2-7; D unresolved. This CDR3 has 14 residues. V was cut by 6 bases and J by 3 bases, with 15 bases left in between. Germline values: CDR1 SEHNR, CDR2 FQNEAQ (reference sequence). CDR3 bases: TGTGCCAGCAGTCAAGAAGGAATTAACTACGAGCAGTACTTC. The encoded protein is CASSQEGINYEQYF.

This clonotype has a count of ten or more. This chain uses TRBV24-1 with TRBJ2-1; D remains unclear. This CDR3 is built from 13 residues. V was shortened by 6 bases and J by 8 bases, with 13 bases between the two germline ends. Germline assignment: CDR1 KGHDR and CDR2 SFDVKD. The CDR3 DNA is TGTGCCACCAGTCACGGCTTCGGCGATGAGCAGTTCTTC. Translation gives CATSHGFGDEQFF.

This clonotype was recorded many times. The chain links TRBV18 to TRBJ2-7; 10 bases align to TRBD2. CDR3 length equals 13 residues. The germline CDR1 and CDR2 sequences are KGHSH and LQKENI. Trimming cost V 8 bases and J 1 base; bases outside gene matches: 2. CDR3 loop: CASRTSGSYEQYF. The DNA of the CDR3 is TGTGCCAGCCGGACTAGCGGTTCCTACGAGCAGTACTTC.

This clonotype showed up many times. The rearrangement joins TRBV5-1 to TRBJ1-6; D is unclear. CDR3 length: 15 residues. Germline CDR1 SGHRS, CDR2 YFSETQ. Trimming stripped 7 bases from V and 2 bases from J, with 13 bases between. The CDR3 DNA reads TGCGCCAGCTCCCATGGGGTCGCCTATAATTCACCCCTCCACTTT. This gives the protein CASSHGVAYNSPLHF.

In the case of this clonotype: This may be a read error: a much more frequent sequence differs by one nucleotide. The CDR3 loop reads CAISRTGQETQYF. The CDR3 DNA is TGTGCCATCTCCAGAACAGGCCAAGAGACCCAGTACTTC. This chain uses TRBV28 with TRBJ2-5; D might be TRBD1 (5 bases). With 10 bases removed from V and 1 base from J, the gap between germline ends came to 13 bases. Germline-derived CDR1 and CDR2 are MDHEN and SYDVKM. The CDR3 is 13 residues long. The whole variable domain, filled in from reference TRBV28 and TRBJ2-5, reads DVKVTQSSRYLVKRTGEKVFLECVQDMDHENMFWYRQDPGLGLRLIYFSYDVKMKEKGDIPEGYSVSREKKERFSLILESASTNQTSMYLCAISRTGQETQYFGPGTRLLVL.

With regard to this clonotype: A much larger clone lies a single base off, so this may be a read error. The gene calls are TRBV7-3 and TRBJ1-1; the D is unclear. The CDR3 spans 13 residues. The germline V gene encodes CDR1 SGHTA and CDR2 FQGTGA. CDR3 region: CASSFWANNEAFF. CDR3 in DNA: TGTGCCAGCAGCTTCTGGGCCAACAATGAAGCTTTCTTT.

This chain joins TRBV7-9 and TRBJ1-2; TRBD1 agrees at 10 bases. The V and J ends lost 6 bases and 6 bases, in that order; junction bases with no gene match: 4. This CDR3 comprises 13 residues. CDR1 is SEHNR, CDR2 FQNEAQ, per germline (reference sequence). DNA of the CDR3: TGTGCCAGCAGTCACGGACAGGGGGATGGCTACACCTTC. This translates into CASSHGQGDGYTF.

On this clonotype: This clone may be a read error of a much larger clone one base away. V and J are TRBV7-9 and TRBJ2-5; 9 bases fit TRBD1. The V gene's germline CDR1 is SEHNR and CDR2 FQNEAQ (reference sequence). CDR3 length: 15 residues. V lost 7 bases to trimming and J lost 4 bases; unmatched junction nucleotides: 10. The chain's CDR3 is CASIQDRGRSETQYF. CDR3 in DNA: TGTGCCAGCATCCAGGACAGGGGTAGATCAGAGACCCAGTACTTC.

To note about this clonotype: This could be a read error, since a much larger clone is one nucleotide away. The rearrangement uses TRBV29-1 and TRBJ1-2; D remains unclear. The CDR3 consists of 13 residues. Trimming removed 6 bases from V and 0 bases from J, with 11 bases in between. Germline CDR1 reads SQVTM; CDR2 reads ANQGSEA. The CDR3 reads CSVVVWSNYGYTF. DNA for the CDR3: TGCAGCGTGGTGGTATGGTCTAACTATGGCTACACCTTC.

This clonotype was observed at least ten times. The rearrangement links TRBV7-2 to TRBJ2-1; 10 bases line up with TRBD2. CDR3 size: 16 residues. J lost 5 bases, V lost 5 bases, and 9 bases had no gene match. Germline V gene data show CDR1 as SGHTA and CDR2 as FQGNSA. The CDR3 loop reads CASSTYPSGSDNEQFF. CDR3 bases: TGTGCCAGCAGCACCTACCCTAGCGGGAGTGACAATGAGCAGTTCTTC.

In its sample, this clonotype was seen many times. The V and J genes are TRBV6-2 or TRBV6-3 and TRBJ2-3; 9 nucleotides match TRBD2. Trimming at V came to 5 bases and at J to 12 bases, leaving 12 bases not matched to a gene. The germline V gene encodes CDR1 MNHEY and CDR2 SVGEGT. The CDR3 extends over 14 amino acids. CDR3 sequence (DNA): TGTGCCAGCAGTACCCATAATCAAGCGGGAGGACAGTATTTT. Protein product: CASSTHNQAGGQYF.

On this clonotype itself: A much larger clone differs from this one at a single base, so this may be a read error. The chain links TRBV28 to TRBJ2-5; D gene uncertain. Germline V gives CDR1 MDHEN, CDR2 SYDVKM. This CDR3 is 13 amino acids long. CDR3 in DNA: TGTGCCAGCAGTAGGACCTTCCAAGATACCCAGTACTTC. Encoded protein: CASSRTFQDTQYF.

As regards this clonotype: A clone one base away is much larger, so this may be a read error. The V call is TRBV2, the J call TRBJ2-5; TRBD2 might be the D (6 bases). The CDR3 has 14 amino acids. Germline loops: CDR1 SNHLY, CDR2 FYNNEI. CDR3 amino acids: CAISRGGIPETQYF. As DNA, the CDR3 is TGTGCCATCAGTAGAGGCGGGATCCCTGAGACCCAGTACTTC.

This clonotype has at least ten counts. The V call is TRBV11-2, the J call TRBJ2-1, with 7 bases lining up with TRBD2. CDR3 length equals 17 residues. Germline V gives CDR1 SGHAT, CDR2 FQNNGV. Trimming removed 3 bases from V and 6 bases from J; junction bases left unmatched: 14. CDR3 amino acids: CASSLFLGSAGVNEQFF. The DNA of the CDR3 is TGTGCCAGCAGCTTGTTCCTTGGGAGCGCGGGGGTCAATGAGCAGTTCTTC.

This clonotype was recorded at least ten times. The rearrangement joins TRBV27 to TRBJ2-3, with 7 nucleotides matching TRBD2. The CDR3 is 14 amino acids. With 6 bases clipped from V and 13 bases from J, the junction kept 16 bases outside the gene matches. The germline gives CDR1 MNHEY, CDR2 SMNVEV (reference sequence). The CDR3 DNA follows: TGTGCCAGCAGGCGACTAGCAACCCGGGGATTGGAGTATTTT. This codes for CASRRLATRGLEYF.

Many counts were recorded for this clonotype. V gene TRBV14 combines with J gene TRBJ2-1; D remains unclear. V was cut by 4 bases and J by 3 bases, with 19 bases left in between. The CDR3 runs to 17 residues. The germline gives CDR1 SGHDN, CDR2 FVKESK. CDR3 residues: CASSPRSQAPDYNEQFF. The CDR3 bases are TGTGCCAGCAGCCCGAGGTCCCAGGCGCCCGACTACAATGAGCAGTTCTTC.

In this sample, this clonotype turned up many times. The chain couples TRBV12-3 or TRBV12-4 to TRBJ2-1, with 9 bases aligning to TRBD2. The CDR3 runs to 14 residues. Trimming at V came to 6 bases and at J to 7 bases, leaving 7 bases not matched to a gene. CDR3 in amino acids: CASSAIAGVNEQFF. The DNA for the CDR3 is TGTGCCAGCAGCGCTATAGCGGGAGTAAATGAGCAGTTCTTC.

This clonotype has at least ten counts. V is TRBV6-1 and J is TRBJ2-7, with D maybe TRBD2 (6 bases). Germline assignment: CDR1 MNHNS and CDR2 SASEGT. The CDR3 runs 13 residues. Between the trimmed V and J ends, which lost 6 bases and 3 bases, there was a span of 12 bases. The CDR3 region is CASRLAENYEQYF. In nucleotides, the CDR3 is TGTGCCAGCAGATTAGCGGAAAACTACGAGCAGTACTTC.

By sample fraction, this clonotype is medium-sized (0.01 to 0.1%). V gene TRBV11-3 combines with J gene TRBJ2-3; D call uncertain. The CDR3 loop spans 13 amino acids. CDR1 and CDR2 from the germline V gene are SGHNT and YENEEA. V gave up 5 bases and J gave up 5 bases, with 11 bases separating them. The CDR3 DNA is TGTGCCAGCAGCCCCACCATGAAAGATACGCAGTATTTT. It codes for CASSPTMKDTQYF.

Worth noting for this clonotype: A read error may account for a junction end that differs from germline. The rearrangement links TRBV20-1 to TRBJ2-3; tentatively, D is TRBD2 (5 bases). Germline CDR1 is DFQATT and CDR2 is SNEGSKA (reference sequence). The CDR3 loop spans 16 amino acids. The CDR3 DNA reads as TGCAGTGCTAAGAGGGTCCAACCAATTAGCAAAGATACGCAGTATTTT. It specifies CSAKRVQPISKDTQYF.

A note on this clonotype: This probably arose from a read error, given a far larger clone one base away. DNA of the CDR3: TGTGCCAGCTCCTTGCAGACCTCCAGGACCGGGGAGCTGTTTTTT. It is translated as CASSLQTSRTGELFF. V is TRBV6-9 and J is TRBJ2-2; no definite D call. Trimming cost V 8 bases and J 5 bases, with 18 bases left between them. Germline CDR1 MNHGY, CDR2 SVAAGI. This CDR3 has 15 amino acids.

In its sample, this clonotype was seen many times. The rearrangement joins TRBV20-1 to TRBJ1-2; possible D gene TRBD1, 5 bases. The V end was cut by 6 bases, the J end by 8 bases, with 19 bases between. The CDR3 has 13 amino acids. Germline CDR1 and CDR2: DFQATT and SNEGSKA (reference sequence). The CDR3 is CSAPGTFGRGYTF. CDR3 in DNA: TGCAGTGCCCCCGGGACGTTCGGGAGGGGCTACACCTTC.